This T cell receptor (beta chain) was recovered during a study of CD8 T cells in Susac syndrome. Study results and limitations: It was acknowledged in the study that its TCR sequencing and HLA analysis involved a relatively small number of individuals.

This CDR3 has 12 amino acids. CDR1 is SGHNT and CDR2 is YYREEE in the germline V gene (reference sequence). The V gene lost 4 bases and the J gene lost 6 bases, with 7 bases spanning the gap. Peripheral blood CD8+ and CD4+ T cells were profiled by TCR beta sequencing. The multiple sclerosis control cohort comprised treatment-naive individuals presenting with stable or active relapsing-remitting disease. Reverse transcription of roughly 0.5 to 1 ug RNA was performed with random hexamers. A single record per CDR3 protein comes from TCRdb applying MiXCR to the immunoSEQ multiplex PCR reads. Of 300,000 to 350,000 distinct CDR3 sequences listed, roughly 94% were seen once; the top ten hold roughly 0.064%. Details on this clonotype: Its antigen is not identified.

The sequence was collected from a human donor with multiple sclerosis. The chain uses TRBV5-4 and TRBJ2-2; D unclear. The material sequenced was CD4+ T cells from PBMCs. The chain's CDR3 is CASSPNAGELFF. The CDR3, as DNA: TGTGCCAGCAGCCCCAATGCCGGGGAGCTGTTTTTT.